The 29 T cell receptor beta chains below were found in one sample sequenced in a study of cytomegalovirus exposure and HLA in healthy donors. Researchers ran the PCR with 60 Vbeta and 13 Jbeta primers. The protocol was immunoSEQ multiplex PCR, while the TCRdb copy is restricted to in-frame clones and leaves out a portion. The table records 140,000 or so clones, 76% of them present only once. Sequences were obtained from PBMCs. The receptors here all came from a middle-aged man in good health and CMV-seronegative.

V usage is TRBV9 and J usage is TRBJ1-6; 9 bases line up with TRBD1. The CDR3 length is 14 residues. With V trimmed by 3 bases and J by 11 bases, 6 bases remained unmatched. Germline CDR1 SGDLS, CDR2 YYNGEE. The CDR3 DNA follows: TGTGCCAGCAGCGCCCGGGACAGGGTTACACCCCTCCACTTT. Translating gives CASSARDRVTPLHF.

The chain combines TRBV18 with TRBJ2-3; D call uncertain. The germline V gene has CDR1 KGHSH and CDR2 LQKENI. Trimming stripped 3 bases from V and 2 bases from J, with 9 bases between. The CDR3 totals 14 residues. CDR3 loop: CASSPAAVTDTQYF. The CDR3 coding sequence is TGTGCCAGCTCACCCGCGGCCGTCACAGATACGCAGTATTTT.

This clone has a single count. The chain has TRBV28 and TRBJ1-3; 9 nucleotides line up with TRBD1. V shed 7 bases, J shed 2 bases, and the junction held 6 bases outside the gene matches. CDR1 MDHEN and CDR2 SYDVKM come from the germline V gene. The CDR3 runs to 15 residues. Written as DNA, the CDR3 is TGTGCCAGCATCACTACAGGGGGCACTGGAAACACCATATATTTT. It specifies CASITTGGTGNTIYF. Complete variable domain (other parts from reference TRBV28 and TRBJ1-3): DVKVTQSSRYLVKRTGEKVFLECVQDMDHENMFWYRQDPGLGLRLIYFSYDVKMKEKGDIPEGYSVSREKKERFSLILESASTNQTSMYLCASITTGGTGNTIYFGEGSWLTVV.

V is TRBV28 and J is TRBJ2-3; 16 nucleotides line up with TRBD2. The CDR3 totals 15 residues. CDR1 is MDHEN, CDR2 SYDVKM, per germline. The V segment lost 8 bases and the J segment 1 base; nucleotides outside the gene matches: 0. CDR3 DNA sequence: TGTGCCAGCGGGACTAGCGGGAGGGGCACAGATACGCAGTATTTT. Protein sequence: CASGTSGRGTDTQYF. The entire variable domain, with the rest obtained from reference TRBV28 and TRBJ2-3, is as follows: DVKVTQSSRYLVKRTGEKVFLECVQDMDHENMFWYRQDPGLGLRLIYFSYDVKMKEKGDIPEGYSVSREKKERFSLILESASTNQTSMYLCASGTSGRGTDTQYFGPGTRLTVL.

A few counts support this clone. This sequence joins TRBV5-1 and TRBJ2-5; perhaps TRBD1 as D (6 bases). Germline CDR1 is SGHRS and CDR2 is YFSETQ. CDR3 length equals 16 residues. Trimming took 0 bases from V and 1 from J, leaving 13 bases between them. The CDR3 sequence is CASSLAGQSTQETQYF. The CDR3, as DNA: TGCGCCAGCAGCTTGGCCGGACAGTCTACCCAAGAGACCCAGTACTTC.

The CDR3 DNA is TGTGCCAGCAGCGCAGACAGGACAGTGTTTCCTGAAAGGGCTTTCTTT. Translating it yields CASSADRTVFPERAFF. The chain employs TRBV13 and TRBJ1-1; maybe TRBD1 (6 bases). Germline values: CDR1 PRHDT, CDR2 FYEKMQ (reference sequence). Trimming stripped 5 bases from V and 11 bases from J, with 27 bases between. The CDR3 runs 16 residues.

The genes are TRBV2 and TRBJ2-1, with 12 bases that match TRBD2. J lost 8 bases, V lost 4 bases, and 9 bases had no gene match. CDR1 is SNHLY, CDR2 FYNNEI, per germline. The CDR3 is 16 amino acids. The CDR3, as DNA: TGTGCCAGCAGTGCACTAGCGGGAGGATTCGGCGATGAGCAGTTCTTC. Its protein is CASSALAGGFGDEQFF.

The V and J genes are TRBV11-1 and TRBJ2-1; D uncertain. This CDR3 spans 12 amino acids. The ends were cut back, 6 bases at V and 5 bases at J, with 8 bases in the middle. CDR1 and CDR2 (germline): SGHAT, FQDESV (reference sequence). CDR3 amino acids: CASRWSDNEQFF. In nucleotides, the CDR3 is TGTGCCAGCAGATGGAGTGACAATGAGCAGTTCTTC.

The CDR3 DNA follows: TGTGCCAGCAGTTTGCGAGACAGGATTGGGCAGCCCCAGCATTTT. It translates to CASSLRDRIGQPQHF. V usage is TRBV28 and J usage is TRBJ1-5; maybe TRBD1 (6 bases). This CDR3 spans 15 amino acids. The V and J ends lost 3 bases and 7 bases respectively, with 16 bases between them. CDR1 and CDR2 (germline): MDHEN, SYDVKM.

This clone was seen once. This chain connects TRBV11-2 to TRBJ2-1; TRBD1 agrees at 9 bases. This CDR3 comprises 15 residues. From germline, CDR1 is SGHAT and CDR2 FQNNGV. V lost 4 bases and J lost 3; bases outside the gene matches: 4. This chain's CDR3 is CASSSNRGRYNEQFF. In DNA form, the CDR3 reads TGTGCCAGCAGCTCAAACAGGGGGCGCTACAATGAGCAGTTCTTC.

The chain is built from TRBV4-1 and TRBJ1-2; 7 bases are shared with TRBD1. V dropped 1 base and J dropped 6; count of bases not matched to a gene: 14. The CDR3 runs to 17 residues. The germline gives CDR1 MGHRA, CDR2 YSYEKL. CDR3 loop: CASSQALAEGAVDGYTF. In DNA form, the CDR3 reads TGCGCCAGCAGCCAAGCGTTGGCCGAGGGGGCGGTTGATGGCTACACCTTC.

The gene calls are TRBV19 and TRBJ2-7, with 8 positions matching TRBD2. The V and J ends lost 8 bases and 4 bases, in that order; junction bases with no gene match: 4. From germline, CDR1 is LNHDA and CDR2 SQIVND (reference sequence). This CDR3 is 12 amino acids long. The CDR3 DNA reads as TGTGCCAGTGGGGCGGGAGGATACGAGCAGTACTTC. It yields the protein CASGAGGYEQYF.

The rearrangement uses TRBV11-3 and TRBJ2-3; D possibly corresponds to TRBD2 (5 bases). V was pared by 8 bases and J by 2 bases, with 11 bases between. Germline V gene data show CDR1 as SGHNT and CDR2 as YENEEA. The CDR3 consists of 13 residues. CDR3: CASEGRNTDTQYF. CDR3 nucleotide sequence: TGTGCCAGCGAGGGCAGAAACACAGATACGCAGTATTTT.

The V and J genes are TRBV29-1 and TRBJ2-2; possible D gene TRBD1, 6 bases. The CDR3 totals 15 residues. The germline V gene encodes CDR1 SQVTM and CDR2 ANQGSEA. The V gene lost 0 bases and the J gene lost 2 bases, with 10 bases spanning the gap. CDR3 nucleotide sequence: TGCAGCGTTGAAGAGGGACACCTAAACACCGGGGAGCTGTTTTTT. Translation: CSVEEGHLNTGELFF.

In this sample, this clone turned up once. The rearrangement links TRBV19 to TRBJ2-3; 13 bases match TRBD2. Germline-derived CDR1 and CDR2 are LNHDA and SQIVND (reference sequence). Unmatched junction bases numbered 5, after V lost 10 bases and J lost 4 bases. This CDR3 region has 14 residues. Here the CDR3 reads CATGTSGEADTQYF. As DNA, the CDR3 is TGTGCCACCGGGACTAGCGGGGAAGCAGATACGCAGTATTTT.

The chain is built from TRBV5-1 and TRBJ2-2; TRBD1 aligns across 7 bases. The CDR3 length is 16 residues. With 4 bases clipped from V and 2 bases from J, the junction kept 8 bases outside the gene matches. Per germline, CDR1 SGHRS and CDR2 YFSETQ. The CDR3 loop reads CASSLWTGANTGELFF. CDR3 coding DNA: TGCGCCAGCAGCCTTTGGACAGGCGCCAACACCGGGGAGCTGTTTTTT.

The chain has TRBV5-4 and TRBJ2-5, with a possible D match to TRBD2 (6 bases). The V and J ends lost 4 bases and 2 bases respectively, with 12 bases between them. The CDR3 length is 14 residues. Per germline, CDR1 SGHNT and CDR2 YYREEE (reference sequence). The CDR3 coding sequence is TGTGCCAGCAGCCCCGGGGGAACACAAGAGACCCAGTACTTC. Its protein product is CASSPGGTQETQYF.

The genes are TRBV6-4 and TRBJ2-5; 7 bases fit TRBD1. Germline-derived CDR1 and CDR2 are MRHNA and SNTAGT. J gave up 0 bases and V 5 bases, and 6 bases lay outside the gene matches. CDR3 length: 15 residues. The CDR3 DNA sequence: TGTGCCAGCAGTTTCGGGACAGAGTACCAAGAGACCCAGTACTTC. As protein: CASSFGTEYQETQYF.

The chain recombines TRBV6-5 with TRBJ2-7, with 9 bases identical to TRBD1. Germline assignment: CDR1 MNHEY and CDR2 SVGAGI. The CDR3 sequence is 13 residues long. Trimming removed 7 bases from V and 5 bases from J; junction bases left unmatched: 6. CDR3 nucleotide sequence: TGTGCCAGCACCGGGACAGGGAGAGACGAGCAGTACTTC. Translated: CASTGTGRDEQYF.

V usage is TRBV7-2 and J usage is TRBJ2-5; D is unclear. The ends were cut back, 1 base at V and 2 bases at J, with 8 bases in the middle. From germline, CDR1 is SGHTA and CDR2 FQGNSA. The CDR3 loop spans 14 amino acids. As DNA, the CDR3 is TGTGCCAGCAGCTTAGGTTCGGTACAAGAGACCCAGTACTTC. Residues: CASSLGSVQETQYF.

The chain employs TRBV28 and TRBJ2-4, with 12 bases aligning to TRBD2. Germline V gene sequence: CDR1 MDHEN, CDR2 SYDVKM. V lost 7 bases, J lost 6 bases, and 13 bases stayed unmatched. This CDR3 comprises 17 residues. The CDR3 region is CASIPASGRAGGNIQYF. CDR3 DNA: TGTGCCAGCATACCGGCTAGCGGGAGGGCCGGGGGAAACATTCAGTACTTC. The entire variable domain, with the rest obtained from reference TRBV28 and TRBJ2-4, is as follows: DVKVTQSSRYLVKRTGEKVFLECVQDMDHENMFWYRQDPGLGLRLIYFSYDVKMKEKGDIPEGYSVSREKKERFSLILESASTNQTSMYLCASIPASGRAGGNIQYFGAGTRLSVL.

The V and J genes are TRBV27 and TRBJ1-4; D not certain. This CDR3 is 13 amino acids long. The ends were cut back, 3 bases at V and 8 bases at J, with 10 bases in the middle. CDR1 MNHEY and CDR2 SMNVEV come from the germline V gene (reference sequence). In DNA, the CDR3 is TGTGCCAGCAGTTTGGCAGGTCGGGAAAAACTGTTTTTT. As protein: CASSLAGREKLFF.

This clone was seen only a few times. The CDR3 region has the DNA TGTGCCAGCAGTGAACAGGGATTTAGTGAAAAACTGTTTTTT. Amino acids: CASSEQGFSEKLFF. The rearrangement links TRBV6-1 to TRBJ1-4, with D maybe TRBD1 (5 bases). V was clipped by 2 bases and J by 7 bases, with 11 bases between them. The CDR3 totals 14 residues. CDR1 is MNHNS and CDR2 is SASEGT in the germline V gene.

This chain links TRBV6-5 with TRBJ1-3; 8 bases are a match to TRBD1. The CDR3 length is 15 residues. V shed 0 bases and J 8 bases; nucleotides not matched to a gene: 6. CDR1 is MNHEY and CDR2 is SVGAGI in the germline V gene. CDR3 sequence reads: CASSYSADRVDTIYF. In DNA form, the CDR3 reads TGTGCCAGCAGTTACTCGGCGGACAGGGTGGACACCATATATTTT.

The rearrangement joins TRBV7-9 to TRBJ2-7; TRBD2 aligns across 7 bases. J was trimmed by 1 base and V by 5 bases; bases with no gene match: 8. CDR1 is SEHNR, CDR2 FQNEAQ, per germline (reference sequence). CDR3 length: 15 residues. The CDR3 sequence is CASSPSWGGSYEQYF. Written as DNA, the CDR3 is TGTGCCAGCAGCCCTTCCTGGGGGGGATCCTACGAGCAGTACTTC. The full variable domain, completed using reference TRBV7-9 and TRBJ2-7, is DTGVSQNPRHKITKRGQNVTFRCDPISEHNRLYWYRQTLGQGPEFLTYFQNEAQLEKSRLLSDRFSAERPKGSFSTLEIQRTEQGDSAMYLCASSPSWGGSYEQYFGPGTRLTVT.

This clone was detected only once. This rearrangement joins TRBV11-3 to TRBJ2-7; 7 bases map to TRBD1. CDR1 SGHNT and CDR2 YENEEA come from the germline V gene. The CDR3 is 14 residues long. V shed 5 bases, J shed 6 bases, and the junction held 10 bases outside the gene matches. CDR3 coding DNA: TGTGCCAGCAGCCCGCCGGGACAGACTCTCGAGCAGTACTTC. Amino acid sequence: CASSPPGQTLEQYF. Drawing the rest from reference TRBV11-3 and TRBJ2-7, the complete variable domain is EAGVVQSPRYKIIEKKQPVAFWCNPISGHNTLYWYLQNLGQGPELLIRYENEEAVDDSQLPKDRFSAERLKGVDSTLKIQPAELGDSAVYLCASSPPGQTLEQYFGPGTRLTVT.

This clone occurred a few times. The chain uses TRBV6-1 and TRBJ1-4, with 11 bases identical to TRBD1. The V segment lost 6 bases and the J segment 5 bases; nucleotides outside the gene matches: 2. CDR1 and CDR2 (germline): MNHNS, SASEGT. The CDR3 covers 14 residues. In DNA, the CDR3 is TGTGCCAGCAGGCGGGACAGGGGGAATGAAAAACTGTTTTTT. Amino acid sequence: CASRRDRGNEKLFF.

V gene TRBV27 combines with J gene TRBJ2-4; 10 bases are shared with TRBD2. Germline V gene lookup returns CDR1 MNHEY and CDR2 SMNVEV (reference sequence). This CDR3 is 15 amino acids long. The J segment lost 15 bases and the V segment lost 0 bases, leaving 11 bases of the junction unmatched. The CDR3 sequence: CASSLSGTSVGNRYF. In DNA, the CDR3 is TGTGCCAGCAGTTTATCCGGGACTAGCGTCGGCAACCGGTACTTC.

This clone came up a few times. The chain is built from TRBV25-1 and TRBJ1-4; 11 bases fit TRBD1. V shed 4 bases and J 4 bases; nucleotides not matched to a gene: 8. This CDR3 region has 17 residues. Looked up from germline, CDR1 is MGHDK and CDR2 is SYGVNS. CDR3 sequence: CASSGTGGWLGNEKLFF. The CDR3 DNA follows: TGTGCCAGCAGTGGGACAGGGGGCTGGCTAGGTAATGAAAAACTGTTTTTT.